The clone carrying this T cell receptor beta chain is labeled medium-sized based on frequency. Antigen unknown. 10X single-cell V(D)J and 5' gene-expression libraries profiled CSF cells. TCRdb reprocessed the 10x single-cell sequencing reads, keeping one entry per CDR3 protein, no DNA. The sample data list approximately 690 distinct CDR3 sequences. The germline gives CDR1 SQVTM, CDR2 ANQGSEA. The CDR3 contains 14 residues. Droplet-based sequencing used CSF cells sorted as live with a live/dead marker. This sample is part of a study of CD8 T cells in cerebrospinal fluid in Alzheimer's disease. Whole-study results and caveats: Healthy subjects less often had a clone of at least 3% than Alzheimer's patients. In mild cognitive impairment or Alzheimer's disease, the biggest CSF clone made up more TCRs than in controls.

This sequence was found in a human donor in good health. V and J are TRBV29-1 and TRBJ1-2. Sequencing was done on a sample of cerebrospinal fluid. The CDR3 spells CSVAHLVSTDGYTF.